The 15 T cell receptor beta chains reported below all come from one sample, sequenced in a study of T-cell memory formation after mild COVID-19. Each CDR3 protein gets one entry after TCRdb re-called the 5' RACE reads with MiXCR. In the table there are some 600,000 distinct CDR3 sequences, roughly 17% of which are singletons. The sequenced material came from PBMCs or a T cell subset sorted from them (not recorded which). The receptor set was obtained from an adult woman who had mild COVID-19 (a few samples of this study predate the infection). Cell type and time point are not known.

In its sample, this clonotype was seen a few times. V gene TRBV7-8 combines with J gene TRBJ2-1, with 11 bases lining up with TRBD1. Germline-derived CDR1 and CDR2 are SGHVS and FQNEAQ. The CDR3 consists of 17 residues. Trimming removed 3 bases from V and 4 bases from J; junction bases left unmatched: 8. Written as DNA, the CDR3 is TGTGCCAGCAGCTTGGGACAGGGGGAATTAGGGTACAATGAGCAGTTCTTC. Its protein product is CASSLGQGELGYNEQFF.

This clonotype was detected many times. The CDR3 reads CASRGLASTDTQYF. The CDR3 DNA sequence: TGTGCCAGCAGGGGACTAGCGAGCACAGATACGCAGTATTTT. The chain couples TRBV12-3 or TRBV12-4 to TRBJ2-3; 10 bases align to TRBD2. CDR3 size: 14 residues. Trimming took 6 bases from V and 0 from J; bases not matched to a gene: 0.

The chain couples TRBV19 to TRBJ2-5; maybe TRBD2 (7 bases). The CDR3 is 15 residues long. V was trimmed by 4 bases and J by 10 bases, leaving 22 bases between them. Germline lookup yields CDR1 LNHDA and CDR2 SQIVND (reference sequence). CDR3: CASSNYHGGANGQYF. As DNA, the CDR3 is TGTGCCAGTAGTAATTACCATGGGGGGGCGAATGGCCAGTACTTC.

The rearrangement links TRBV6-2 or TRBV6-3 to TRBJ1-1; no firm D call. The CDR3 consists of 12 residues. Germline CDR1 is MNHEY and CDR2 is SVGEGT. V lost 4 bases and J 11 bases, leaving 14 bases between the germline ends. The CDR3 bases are TGTGCCAGCAGTTCCTCCGGCCGAGGGGCTTTCTTT. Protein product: CASSSSGRGAFF.

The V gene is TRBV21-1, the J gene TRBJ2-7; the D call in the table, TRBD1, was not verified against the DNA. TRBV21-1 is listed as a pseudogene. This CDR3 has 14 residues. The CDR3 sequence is CASSKEPGRHEQYF. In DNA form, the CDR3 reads TGTGCCAGCAGCAAAGAACCAGGGCGGCACGAGCAGTACTTC.

CDR3 sequence reads: CASTLPRTGAYEQYF. In nucleotides, the CDR3 is TGTGCCAGCACACTTCCGAGGACAGGGGCCTACGAGCAGTACTTC. V and J are TRBV5-5 and TRBJ2-7; the match to TRBD1 covers 9 bases. This CDR3 has 15 amino acids. V lost 6 bases and J lost 2; bases outside the gene matches: 9. CDR1 SGHKS and CDR2 YYEKEE come from the germline V gene (reference sequence).

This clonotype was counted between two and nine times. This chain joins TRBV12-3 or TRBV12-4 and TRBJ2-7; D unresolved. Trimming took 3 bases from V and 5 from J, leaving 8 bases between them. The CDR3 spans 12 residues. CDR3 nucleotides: TGTGCCAGCAGTTTTTCCCCCCACGAGCAGTACTTC. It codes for CASSFSPHEQYF.

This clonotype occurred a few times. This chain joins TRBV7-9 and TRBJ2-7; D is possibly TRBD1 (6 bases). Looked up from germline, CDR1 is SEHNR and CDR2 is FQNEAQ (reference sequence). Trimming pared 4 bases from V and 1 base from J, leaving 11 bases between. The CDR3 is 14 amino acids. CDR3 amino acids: CASSSWTESYEQYF. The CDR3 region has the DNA TGTGCCAGCAGCTCATGGACAGAGTCCTACGAGCAGTACTTC.

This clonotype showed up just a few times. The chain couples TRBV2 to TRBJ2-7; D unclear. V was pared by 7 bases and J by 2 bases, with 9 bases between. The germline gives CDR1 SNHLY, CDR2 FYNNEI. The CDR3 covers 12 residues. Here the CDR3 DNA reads TGTGCCAGCAAATCGCAGGCCTACGAGCAGTACTTC. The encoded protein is CASKSQAYEQYF.

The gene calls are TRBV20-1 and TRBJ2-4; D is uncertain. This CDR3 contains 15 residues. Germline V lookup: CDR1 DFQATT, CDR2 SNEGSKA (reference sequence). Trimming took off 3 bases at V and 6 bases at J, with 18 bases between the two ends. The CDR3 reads CSASKSEGRINIQYF. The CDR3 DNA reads TGCAGTGCTAGTAAGAGCGAAGGAAGGATAAACATTCAGTACTTC.

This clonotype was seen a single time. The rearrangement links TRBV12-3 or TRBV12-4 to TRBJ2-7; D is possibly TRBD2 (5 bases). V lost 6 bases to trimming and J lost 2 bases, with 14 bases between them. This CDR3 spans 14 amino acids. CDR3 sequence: CASSPFSGTYEQYF. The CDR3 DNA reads TGTGCCAGCAGCCCCTTTTCGGGGACCTACGAGCAGTACTTC.

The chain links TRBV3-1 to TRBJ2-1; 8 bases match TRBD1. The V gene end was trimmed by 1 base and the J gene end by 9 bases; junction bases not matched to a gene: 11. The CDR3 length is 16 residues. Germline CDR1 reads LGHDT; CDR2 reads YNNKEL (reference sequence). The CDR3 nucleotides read TGTGCCAGCAGCCAAGCCCCCGGGACAGGCGGCAGTGAGCAGTTCTTC. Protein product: CASSQAPGTGGSEQFF.

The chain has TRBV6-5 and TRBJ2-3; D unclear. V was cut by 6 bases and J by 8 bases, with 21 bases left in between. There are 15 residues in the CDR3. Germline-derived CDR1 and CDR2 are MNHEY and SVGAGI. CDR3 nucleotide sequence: TGTGCCAGCAGCCATGGACGGACGAGGTCTGGTACGCAGTATTTT. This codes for CASSHGRTRSGTQYF.

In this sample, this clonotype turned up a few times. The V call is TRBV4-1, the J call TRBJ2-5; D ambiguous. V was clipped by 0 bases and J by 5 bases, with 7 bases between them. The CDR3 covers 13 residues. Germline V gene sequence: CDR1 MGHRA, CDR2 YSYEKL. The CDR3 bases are TGCGCCAGCAGCCAAGACTGGCAGGAGACCCAGTACTTC. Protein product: CASSQDWQETQYF.

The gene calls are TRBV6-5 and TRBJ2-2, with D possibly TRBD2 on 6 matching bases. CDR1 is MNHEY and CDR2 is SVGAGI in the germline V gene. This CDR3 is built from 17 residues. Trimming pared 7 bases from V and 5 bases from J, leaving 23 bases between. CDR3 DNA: TGTGCCAGCATCCGAGAAGGCCCAGGGCGGGGTACCGGGGAGCTGTTTTTT. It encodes CASIREGPGRGTGELFF.